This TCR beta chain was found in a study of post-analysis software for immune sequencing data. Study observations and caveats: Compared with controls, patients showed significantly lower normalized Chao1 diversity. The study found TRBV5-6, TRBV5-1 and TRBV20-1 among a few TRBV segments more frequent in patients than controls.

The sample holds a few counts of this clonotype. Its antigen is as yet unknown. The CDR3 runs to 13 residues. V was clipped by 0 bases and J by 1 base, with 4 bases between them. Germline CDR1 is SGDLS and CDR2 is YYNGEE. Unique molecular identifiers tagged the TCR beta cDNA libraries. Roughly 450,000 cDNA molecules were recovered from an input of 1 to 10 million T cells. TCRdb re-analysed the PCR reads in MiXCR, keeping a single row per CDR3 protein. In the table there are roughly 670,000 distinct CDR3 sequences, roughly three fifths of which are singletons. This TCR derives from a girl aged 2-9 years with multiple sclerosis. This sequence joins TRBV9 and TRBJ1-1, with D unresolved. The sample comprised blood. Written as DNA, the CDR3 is TGTGCCAGCAGCGTAGTTCAGAACACTGAAGCTTTCTTT. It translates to CASSVVQNTEAFF.